Shown below are 28 T cell receptor beta chains from a single sample sequenced in a study of cytomegalovirus exposure and HLA in healthy donors. PCR primers comprised 60 Vbeta and 13 Jbeta primers. TCRdb's table, derived via immunoSEQ multiplex PCR, lists solely in-frame clones and lacks some. In the table there are 200,000 to 300,000 clones, almost 85% of which are singletons. Sequenced input: PBMCs. These receptors came from a woman between 40 and 55 years old in good health and CMV-seropositive.

The chain has TRBV28 and TRBJ1-2, with TRBD1 matching 9 bases. CDR3 length: 16 residues. V was clipped by 6 bases and J by 4 bases; unmatched bases: 12. Per the germline V gene, CDR1 is MDHEN and CDR2 is SYDVKM. CDR3 bases: TGTGCCAGCAGATCTACTCCGGGACAGGGAAGCTATGGCTACACCTTC. It encodes CASRSTPGQGSYGYTF.

The rearrangement joins TRBV6-1 to TRBJ1-2; tentatively, D is TRBD1 (6 bases). The CDR3 spans 13 residues. The ends were cut back, 3 bases at V and 8 bases at J, with 13 bases in the middle. CDR1 is MNHNS and CDR2 is SASEGT in the germline V gene. Here the CDR3 DNA reads TGTGCCAGCAGTGACAGGGGAGCGGGGGGCTACACCTTC. It encodes CASSDRGAGGYTF.

V and J are TRBV28 and TRBJ1-6; 7 positions match TRBD1. Germline V CDR1 and CDR2: MDHEN, SYDVKM. V was clipped by 5 bases and J by 5 bases; unmatched bases: 3. This CDR3 spans 14 amino acids. The CDR3 bases are TGTGCCAGCAGTCCGGGACAGCATAATTCACCCCTCCACTTT. Encoded protein: CASSPGQHNSPLHF.

The genes are TRBV18 and TRBJ1-6; no clear D gene. With 1 base removed from V and 7 bases from J, the gap between germline ends came to 8 bases. The CDR3 has 14 amino acids. CDR1 is KGHSH, CDR2 LQKENI, per germline. DNA of the CDR3: TGTGCCAGCTCACCACTACAGACCAATTCACCCCTCCACTTT. This translates into CASSPLQTNSPLHF.

This clone occurred a few times. This chain links TRBV13 with TRBJ2-7; the D gene is possibly TRBD2 (5 bases). Germline V gives CDR1 PRHDT, CDR2 FYEKMQ (reference sequence). V lost 3 bases to trimming and J lost 6 bases, with 15 bases between them. The CDR3 is 14 residues long. Here the CDR3 reads CASSFGPGRGEQYF. CDR3 DNA: TGTGCCAGCAGCTTCGGACCGGGCCGGGGCGAGCAGTACTTC.

The rearrangement joins TRBV27 to TRBJ2-1; D call uncertain. The CDR3 consists of 13 residues. The V end lost 3 bases, the J end lost 4 bases, and 7 bases lay between the germline ends. Germline V gene sequence: CDR1 MNHEY, CDR2 SMNVEV (reference sequence). In DNA, the CDR3 is TGTGCCAGCAGTTTGAGCCTGTACAATGAGCAGTTCTTC. It codes for CASSLSLYNEQFF.

The rearrangement joins TRBV7-9 to TRBJ2-1; 7 bases fit TRBD2. The length of the CDR3 is 17 residues. Germline loops: CDR1 SEHNR, CDR2 FQNEAQ (reference sequence). Trimming cost V 3 bases and J 3 bases; bases outside gene matches: 11. The CDR3 bases are TGTGCCAGCAGCTTTAGGTTCGGCCGGGAGGACTACAATGAGCAGTTCTTC. Its protein product is CASSFRFGREDYNEQFF.

The chain combines TRBV11-2 with TRBJ2-5, with D perhaps matching TRBD1 (6 bases). There are 16 residues in the CDR3. The V and J ends lost 3 bases and 1 base respectively, with 15 bases between them. CDR1 SGHAT and CDR2 FQNNGV come from the germline V gene. The CDR3 DNA reads TGTGCCAGCAGCTTTACGTTGAGGGGGACCCAAGAGACCCAGTACTTC. It yields the protein CASSFTLRGTQETQYF.

The chain combines TRBV18 with TRBJ1-3; D is unclear. Trimming removed 2 bases at V and 0 bases at J, with 5 bases between. CDR3 size: 14 residues. CDR1 is KGHSH, CDR2 LQKENI, per germline. The CDR3 spells CASSPLSSGNTIYF. CDR3 sequence (DNA): TGTGCCAGCTCACCATTGAGCTCTGGAAACACCATATATTTT. Supplemented by reference TRBV18 and TRBJ1-3, the full variable domain reads NAGVMQNPRHLVRRRGQEARLRCSPMKGHSHVYWYRQLPEEGLKFMVYLQKENIIDESGMPKERFSAEFPKEGPSILRIQQVVRGDSAAYFCASSPLSSGNTIYFGEGSWLTVV.

The chain links TRBV27 to TRBJ1-2; 9 bases line up with TRBD1. V lost 5 bases, J lost 8 bases, and 9 bases stayed unmatched. CDR1 MNHEY and CDR2 SMNVEV come from the germline V gene (reference sequence). The CDR3 loop spans 14 amino acids. As DNA, the CDR3 is TGTGCCAGCAGTGGCCGGGACAGGGTGTGGGGCTACACCTTC. Amino acids: CASSGRDRVWGYTF.

The rearrangement joins TRBV5-8 to TRBJ1-6, with TRBD1 matching 7 bases. V trimming: 9 bases; J trimming: 4 bases; junction bases outside the gene matches: 7. In germline, CDR1 is SGHTS, CDR2 YDEGEE. The CDR3 is 14 residues long. The CDR3 region is CATTQGQYNSPLHF. DNA for the CDR3: TGTGCCACCACCCAGGGACAGTATAATTCACCCCTCCACTTT.

The chain joins TRBV7-3 to TRBJ2-1, with TRBD2 matching 7 bases. This CDR3 region has 15 residues. Germline trimming cut 3 bases from V and 6 bases from J; bases unmatched to any gene: 8. In germline, CDR1 is SGHTA, CDR2 FQGTGA. The CDR3 region is CASSFGLAEANEQFF. The DNA for the CDR3 is TGTGCCAGCAGCTTCGGGCTAGCGGAGGCCAATGAGCAGTTCTTC.

This clone appeared a few times. V gene TRBV2 combines with J gene TRBJ2-2, with TRBD1 as a possible D gene (6 bases). Germline CDR1 and CDR2: SNHLY and FYNNEI. V was trimmed by 3 bases and J by 5 bases, leaving 13 bases between them. This CDR3 has 15 residues. Here the CDR3 reads CASSDLGGWTGELFF. The CDR3 DNA sequence: TGTGCCAGCAGTGACCTAGGGGGTTGGACCGGGGAGCTGTTTTTT.

The rearrangement uses TRBV4-2 and TRBJ2-1, with TRBD2 matching 9 bases. Per the germline V gene, CDR1 is LGHNA and CDR2 is YNFKEQ. CDR3 size: 16 residues. With V trimmed by 0 bases and J by 2 bases, 2 bases remained unmatched. CDR3 nucleotide sequence: TGTGCCAGCAGCCAAGAGGGCGGGAGGGCCTACAATGAGCAGTTCTTC. It yields the protein CASSQEGGRAYNEQFF.

The rearrangement uses TRBV19 and TRBJ1-3, with D possibly being TRBD1 (5 bases). Germline CDR1 is LNHDA and CDR2 is SQIVND (reference sequence). Trimming pared 5 bases from V and 2 bases from J, leaving 13 bases between. The CDR3 is 15 amino acids. The CDR3 DNA sequence: TGTGCCAGTAGTTGGCGGGACGCCACTGGAAACACCATATATTTT. Translating it yields CASSWRDATGNTIYF.

The chain combines TRBV19 with TRBJ2-7; TRBD2 agrees at 8 bases. Germline assignment: CDR1 LNHDA and CDR2 SQIVND (reference sequence). The CDR3 covers 16 residues. Trimming at V came to 6 bases and at J to 0 bases, leaving 10 bases not matched to a gene. Written as DNA, the CDR3 is TGTGCCAGTAGCGGACCCAAGCGGGGGTCCTCCTACGAGCAGTACTTC. Its translation: CASSGPKRGSSYEQYF.

The rearrangement links TRBV9 to TRBJ2-3; 7 positions agree with TRBD2. The germline gives CDR1 SGDLS, CDR2 YYNGEE. The trim removed 8 bases at V and 3 bases at J, leaving 9 bases unmatched. CDR3 size: 14 residues. The CDR3 protein is CASTRAGATDTQYF. CDR3 nucleotide sequence: TGTGCCAGTACTCGGGCGGGAGCTACAGATACGCAGTATTTT.

In its sample, this clone was seen a few times. The V call is TRBV5-1, the J call TRBJ2-7, with D perhaps TRBD1 (5 bases). The CDR3 is 15 residues long. In germline, CDR1 is SGHRS, CDR2 YFSETQ. Trimming cost V 0 bases and J 5 bases, with 15 bases left between them. CDR3 DNA: TGCGCCAGCAGCTTGGCCGGTGGGGCAGGCCACGAGCAGTACTTC. Protein product: CASSLAGGAGHEQYF.

V gene TRBV6-1 combines with J gene TRBJ1-4, with D unresolved. CDR1 and CDR2 (germline): MNHNS, SASEGT. This CDR3 has 14 residues. V gave up 4 bases and J gave up 0 bases, with 6 bases separating them. CDR3 amino acids: CASSVQTTNEKLFF. DNA of the CDR3: TGTGCCAGCAGTGTTCAGACAACTAATGAAAAACTGTTTTTT.

This chain joins TRBV27 and TRBJ2-7; a possible D gene is TRBD2 (6 bases). This CDR3 region has 14 residues. Germline CDR1 MNHEY, CDR2 SMNVEV (reference sequence). Trimming took 5 bases from V and 3 from J, leaving 14 bases between them. CDR3 nucleotide sequence: TGTGCCAGCAGTCTACGGACTACTAACTACGAGCAGTACTTC. As protein: CASSLRTTNYEQYF.

Comment on this clone: Germline is not matched at one junction end, which may reflect a read error. The chain couples TRBV10-3 to TRBJ2-7; D gene uncertain. Germline V gives CDR1 ENHRY, CDR2 SYGVKD. This CDR3 is built from 14 residues. DNA of the CDR3: TGTGCCATCAGTGAGTCTAGCCCTCCTTCACTTCTAGATTTC. Residues: CAISESSPPSLLDF.

The chain carries TRBV25-1 and TRBJ2-7; 7 positions match TRBD1. The CDR3 consists of 16 residues. V trimming: 3 bases; J trimming: 4 bases; junction bases outside the gene matches: 12. Germline lookup yields CDR1 MGHDK and CDR2 SYGVNS. For the CDR3, the DNA is TGTGCCAGCAGTGACCACAAAGCAGGGGGTTCTTACGAGCAGTACTTC. Translated, it gives CASSDHKAGGSYEQYF.

The rearrangement uses TRBV5-1 and TRBJ2-7; D possibly corresponds to TRBD2 (6 bases). The CDR3 runs 15 residues. The ends were cut back, 3 bases at V and 2 bases at J, with 15 bases in the middle. From germline, CDR1 is SGHRS and CDR2 YFSETQ. The CDR3 DNA follows: TGCGCCAGCAGCTCCCCTAGCGCGAGCCCCTACGAGCAGTACTTC. Translating it yields CASSSPSASPYEQYF.

The chain links TRBV7-7 to TRBJ1-1, with unresolved D. Looked up from germline, CDR1 is SSHAT and CDR2 is FNYEAQ (reference sequence). Trimming cost V 4 bases and J 4 bases, with 10 bases left between them. The length of the CDR3 is 13 residues. The CDR3 region has the DNA TGTGCCAGCAGCTCAAACATCATCACTGAAGCTTTCTTT. It translates to CASSSNIITEAFF. The complete variable domain, with remaining parts taken from reference TRBV7-7 and TRBJ1-1, reads GAGVSQSPRYKVTKRGQDVTLRCDPISSHATLYWYQQALGQGPEFLTYFNYEAQPDKSGLPSDRFSAERPEGSISTLTIQRTEQRDSAMYRCASSSNIITEAFFGQGTRLTVV.

The chain joins TRBV30 to TRBJ2-7, with D perhaps matching TRBD1 (6 bases). Deletions cut 0 bases from V and 6 bases from J, with 12 bases between. From germline, CDR1 is GTSNPN and CDR2 SVGIG (reference sequence). CDR3 size: 13 residues. The DNA for the CDR3 is TGTGCCTGGAGTGTAGGGGGAGATATCGAGCAGTACTTC. Translation: CAWSVGGDIEQYF.

The genes are TRBV2 and TRBJ1-4; 9 nucleotides align to TRBD1. Trimming cost V 4 bases and J 7 bases; bases outside gene matches: 13. Germline V gene data show CDR1 as SNHLY and CDR2 as FYNNEI. This CDR3 comprises 17 residues. In DNA form, the CDR3 reads TGTGCCAGCAGTGGCGGGTGGGGACAGGGAGTTTTTGAAAAACTGTTTTTT. Its protein product is CASSGGWGQGVFEKLFF.

This chain links TRBV15 with TRBJ1-2; tentatively, D is TRBD1 (5 bases). V lost 0 bases, J lost 7 bases, and 21 bases lay in between. From germline, CDR1 is LNHNV and CDR2 YYDKDF (reference sequence). The CDR3 covers 17 residues. The CDR3 protein is CATSRDLAARVSSGYTF. For the CDR3, the DNA is TGTGCCACCAGCAGAGATCTTGCCGCCAGGGTGTCCTCTGGCTACACCTTC.

The rearrangement uses TRBV6-1 and TRBJ1-1, with 7 positions matching TRBD1. Germline loops: CDR1 MNHNS, CDR2 SASEGT. V lost 7 bases to trimming and J lost 11 bases; unmatched junction nucleotides: 16. This CDR3 comprises 14 residues. The CDR3 protein is CASITTGSKHPAFF. In DNA form, the CDR3 reads TGTGCCAGCATCACGACAGGGTCAAAGCATCCTGCTTTCTTT.